In this sample, the clone carrying this TCR beta chain turned up once. The source of the sample is a study of blood T cell repertoires in COVID-19. The wider study: Nucleic acid was either cDNA or gDNA, and it came from T cells, B-cell-depleted T cells, or PBMCs.

In the study's own analysis: Reference gene primer amplification yielded estimated nucleated cell counts. Clones were sequenced by immunoSEQ multiplex PCR, and TCRdb holds only the in-frame ones, with some missing. V, J and clone size derive from that table, while D and trimming were established from the DNA sequence. The data contain 88,000 or so clones, 70% to 90% of them singletons. Sequenced material: peripheral blood. This clonotype was sampled from a man aged 55 to 70 with acute or convalescent COVID-19.

This chain's CDR3 is CASSPSVSYEQYF. The DNA for the CDR3 is TGTGCCAGCAGCCCTTCCGTCTCCTACGAGCAGTACTTC. V is TRBV7-9 and J is TRBJ2-7, with D hard to call. This CDR3 contains 13 residues. The V end was cut by 5 bases, the J end by 0 bases, with 8 bases between. The germline gives CDR1 SEHNR, CDR2 FQNEAQ (reference sequence).